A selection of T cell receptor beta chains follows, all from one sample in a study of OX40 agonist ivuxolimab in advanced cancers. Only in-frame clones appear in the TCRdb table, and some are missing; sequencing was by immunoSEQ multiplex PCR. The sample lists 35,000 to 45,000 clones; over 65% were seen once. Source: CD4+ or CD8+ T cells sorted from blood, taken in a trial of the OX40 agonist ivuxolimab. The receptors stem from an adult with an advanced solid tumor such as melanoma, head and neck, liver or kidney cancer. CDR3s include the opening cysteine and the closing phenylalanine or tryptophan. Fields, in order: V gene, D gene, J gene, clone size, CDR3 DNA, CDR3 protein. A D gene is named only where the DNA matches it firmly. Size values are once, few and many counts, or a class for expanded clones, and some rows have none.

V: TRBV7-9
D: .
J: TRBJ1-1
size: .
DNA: TGTGCCAGCAGCTTAATTGGGGCAGTCACTGAAGCTTTCTTT
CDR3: CASSLIGAVTEAFF

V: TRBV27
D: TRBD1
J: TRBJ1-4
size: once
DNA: TGTGCCAGCAGTGACCCGACAGGGCCTAATGAAAAACTGTTTTTT
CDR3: CASSDPTGPNEKLFF

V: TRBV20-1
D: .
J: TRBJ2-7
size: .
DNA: TGCAGTGCTAGAGACGTAGGGAAGCAGTACTTC
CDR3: CSARDVGKQYF

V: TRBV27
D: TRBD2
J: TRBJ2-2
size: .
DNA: TGTGCCAGCAGTTGGGGACTAGCGGGAGATGGCACCGGGGAGCTGTTTTTT
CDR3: CASSWGLAGDGTGELFF

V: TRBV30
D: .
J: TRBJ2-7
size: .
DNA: TGTGCCTGGAGCGAAAACTACGAGCAGTACTTC
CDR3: CAWSENYEQYF

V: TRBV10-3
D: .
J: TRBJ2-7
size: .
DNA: TGTGCCATCAGTGAGCACACCTACGAGCAGTACTTC
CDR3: CAISEHTYEQYF

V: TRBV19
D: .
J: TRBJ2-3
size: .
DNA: TGTGCCAGTAACCTAGGACGGGCCTGGCAAGATACGCAGTATTTT
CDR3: CASNLGRAWQDTQYF

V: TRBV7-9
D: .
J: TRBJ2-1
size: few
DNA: TGTGCCAGCAGCGATTTCGGGAGAACCTACAATGAGCAGTTCTTC
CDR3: CASSDFGRTYNEQFF

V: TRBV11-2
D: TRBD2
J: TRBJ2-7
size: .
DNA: TGTGCCAGCAGCTCGACTTTAGCGGGAGGGCCCTACGAGCAGTACTTC
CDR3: CASSSTLAGGPYEQYF

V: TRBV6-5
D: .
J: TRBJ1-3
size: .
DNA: TGTGCCAGCAGTTACTCGGCAGCCTCTGGAAACACCATATATTTT
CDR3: CASSYSAASGNTIYF

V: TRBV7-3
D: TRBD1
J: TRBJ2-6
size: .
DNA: TGTGCCAGCAGTCGGACAGGGGGGACCTCTGGGGCCAACGTCCTGACTTTC
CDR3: CASSRTGGTSGANVLTF

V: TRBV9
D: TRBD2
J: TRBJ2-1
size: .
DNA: TGTGCCAGCAGCCCGGGGACTAGCGGGGGGGCCTCGCGCGTTAGACTACCCTACAATGAGCAGTTCTTC
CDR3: CASSPGTSGGASRVRLPYNEQFF

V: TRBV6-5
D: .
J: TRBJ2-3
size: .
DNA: TGTGCCAGCAGTTACTCCTTGGGCGCAGATACGCAGTATTTT
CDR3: CASSYSLGADTQYF

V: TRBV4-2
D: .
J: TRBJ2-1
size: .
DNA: TGTGCCAGCAGCCCCCGCCGGGAGCTAGGGCAGTTCTTC
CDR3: CASSPRRELGQFF

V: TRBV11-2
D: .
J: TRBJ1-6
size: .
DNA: TGTGCCAGCAGCCTCCCCGGGGGACGGTCACCCCTCCACTTT
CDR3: CASSLPGGRSPLHF

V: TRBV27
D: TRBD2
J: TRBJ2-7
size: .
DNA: TGTGCCAGCAGTCCACTAGCGGGAGGGCCGTACGAGCAGTACTTC
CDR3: CASSPLAGGPYEQYF

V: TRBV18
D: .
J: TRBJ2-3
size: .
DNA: TGTGCCAGCTCACCACCTGTCCCGAAAGGCACAGATACGCAGTATTTT
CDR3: CASSPPVPKGTDTQYF

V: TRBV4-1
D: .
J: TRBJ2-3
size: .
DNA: TGCGCCAGCAGCCAAGATGGACGGGGGCCCTCCGGTGCAGATACGCAGTATTTT
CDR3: CASSQDGRGPSGADTQYF

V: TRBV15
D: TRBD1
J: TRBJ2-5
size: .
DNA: TGTGCCACCAGGCTAGGGGGCTTGGAGACCCAGTACTTC
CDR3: CATRLGGLETQYF

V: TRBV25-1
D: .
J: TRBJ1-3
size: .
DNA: TGTGCCAGCAGTGAATCCTGGGGGGCTGGAAACACCATATATTTT
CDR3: CASSESWGAGNTIYF

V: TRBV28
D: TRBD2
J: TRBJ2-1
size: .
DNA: TGTGCCAGCGACGGCCGCGGGGCGGGGGGAAGGCATGAGCAGTTCTTC
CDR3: CASDGRGAGGRHEQFF

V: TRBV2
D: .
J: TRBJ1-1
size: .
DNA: TGTGCCAGCAGTTTAGAGGAGAACACTGAAGCTTTCTTT
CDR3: CASSLEENTEAFF

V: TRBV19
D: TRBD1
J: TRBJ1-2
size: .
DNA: TGTGCCAGTGGGGACAGACTCTATGGCTACACCTTC
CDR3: CASGDRLYGYTF

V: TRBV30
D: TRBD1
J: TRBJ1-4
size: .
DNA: TGTGCCTGCAAAAGGGGCCAAGGGGGCTACGAAAAACTGTTTTTT
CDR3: CACKRGQGGYEKLFF

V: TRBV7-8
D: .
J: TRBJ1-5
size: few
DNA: TGTGCCAGCAGCTTACCCGGACAGTCAGAGAAGCATTTT
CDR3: CASSLPGQSEKHF

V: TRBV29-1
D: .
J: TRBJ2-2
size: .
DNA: TGCAGCGTCTCCAAGGGGGGGCCGCCTGCGAACACCGGGGAGCTGTTTTTT
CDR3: CSVSKGGPPANTGELFF

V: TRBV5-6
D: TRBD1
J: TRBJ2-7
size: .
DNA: TGTGCCAGCAGCCTGGGACAGGGCAACTACGAGCAGTACTTC
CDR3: CASSLGQGNYEQYF

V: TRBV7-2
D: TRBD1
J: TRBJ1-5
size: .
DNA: TGTGCCAGCAGTCAACAGGGGGCAGGTCAGCCCCAGCATTTT
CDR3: CASSQQGAGQPQHF

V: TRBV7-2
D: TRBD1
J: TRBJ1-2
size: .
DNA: TGTGCCAGCAGCCCTGGGACAGGCGGCTACACCTTC
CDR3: CASSPGTGGYTF

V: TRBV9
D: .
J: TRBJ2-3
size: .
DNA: TGTGCCAGCAGCGCGACTCTCGGCGGCACAGATACGCAGTATTTT
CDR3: CASSATLGGTDTQYF

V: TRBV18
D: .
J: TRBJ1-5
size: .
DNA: TGTGCCAGCTCCCGCAGATCGGGGGCCAATCAGCCCCAGCATTTT
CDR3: CASSRRSGANQPQHF